This T cell receptor (beta chain) derives from a study of T cells after yellow fever vaccination. Study conclusions and caveats: Clonotypes appearing in both CD4 and CD8 compartments existed, and their share was small. Most clones from primary vaccination resurfaced after the booster (approximately 96% CD4, 70% to 90% CD8).

This clonotype has just a few counts. Its antigen is as yet unknown. From germline, CDR1 is MGHRA and CDR2 YSYEKL. The CDR3 runs to 14 residues. Between the trimmed V and J ends, which lost 0 bases and 4 bases, there was a span of 7 bases. By 5'RACE template switching, TCR cDNA was produced, with a universal primer site and UMIs added in the process. In TCRdb, the 5' RACE reads were re-called with MiXCR into one record per CDR3 protein. The table lists tens of thousands of distinct CDR3 sequences, over 6% of them singletons. Sequenced material: CD8+ T cells sorted from PBMCs, taken roughly seven weeks after the first yellow fever vaccination. The chain employs TRBV4-1 and TRBJ1-5; D is unresolved. The receptor was derived from a man aged 18 to 30 who received the YFV17D yellow fever vaccine. CDR3 DNA sequence: TGCGCCAGCAGCCAAGATATCGGGAATCAGCCCCAGCATTTT. Protein product: CASSQDIGNQPQHF.